This entry lists 24 T cell receptor beta chains sequenced from one sample in a study of T cell responses to AZD1222 COVID-19 vaccine. The protocol was immunoSEQ multiplex PCR, while the TCRdb copy is restricted to in-frame clones and leaves out a portion. The table records around 95,000 clones, about 88% of them present only once. The sequencing used peripheral blood, collected on day 0 of AZD1222 vaccination. These receptors came from an adult in good health.

The gene calls are TRBV12-3 or TRBV12-4 and TRBJ2-7; D remains ambiguous. V dropped 2 bases and J dropped 2 bases, with 7 bases sitting between them. This CDR3 contains 13 residues. The CDR3 loop is CASSLKGTYEQYF. The CDR3 nucleotides are TGTGCCAGCAGTTTAAAGGGAACCTACGAGCAGTACTTC.

The chain carries TRBV6-1 and TRBJ2-7; D remains ambiguous. This CDR3 spans 15 amino acids. Germline V gene sequence: CDR1 MNHNS, CDR2 SASEGT. V lost 1 base to trimming and J lost 0 bases, with 10 bases between them. The CDR3 loop is CASSEGSMNSYEQYF. The CDR3, as DNA: TGTGCCAGCAGTGAAGGTAGTATGAACTCCTACGAGCAGTACTTC.

The chain links TRBV24-1 to TRBJ2-7, with 7 bases aligning to TRBD1. The CDR3 loop spans 15 amino acids. Germline values: CDR1 KGHDR, CDR2 SFDVKD. Germline trimming cut 2 bases from V and 3 bases from J; bases unmatched to any gene: 6. CDR3 nucleotide sequence: TGTGCCACCAGTGATTCGGGACAGCAACACTACGAGCAGTACTTC. This translates into CATSDSGQQHYEQYF.

This clone was observed a few times. This chain joins TRBV5-1 and TRBJ1-2; no clear D. Per the germline V gene, CDR1 is SGHRS and CDR2 is YFSETQ. V shed 0 bases and J shed 0 bases, with 12 bases lying between them. The length of the CDR3 is 16 residues. Here the CDR3 reads CASSLGDGITNYGYTF. CDR3 in DNA: TGCGCCAGCAGCTTGGGTGACGGTATTACTAACTATGGCTACACCTTC.

The chain uses TRBV27 and TRBJ1-6; D gene unclear. The germline V and J ends were trimmed by 2 bases and 7 bases, with 3 bases remaining between them. Germline V gives CDR1 MNHEY, CDR2 SMNVEV (reference sequence). The CDR3 consists of 12 residues. CDR3 nucleotides: TGTGCCAGCAGTTTACTAAATTCACCCCTCCACTTT. It specifies CASSLLNSPLHF.

This clone has only one observation. The chain has TRBV28 and TRBJ1-1, with D perhaps TRBD1 (5 bases). This CDR3 is 15 amino acids long. CDR1 and CDR2 from the germline V gene are MDHEN and SYDVKM. V lost 7 bases and J lost 1, with 16 bases in between. CDR3 region: CASTTIGAGNTEAFF. The CDR3 DNA reads TGTGCCAGCACCACCATAGGGGCAGGGAACACTGAAGCTTTCTTT.

The chain recombines TRBV28 with TRBJ1-1, with 7 bases lining up with TRBD1. Trimming cost V 7 bases and J 1 base; bases outside gene matches: 3. Germline values: CDR1 MDHEN, CDR2 SYDVKM. The CDR3 length is 13 residues. The CDR3 DNA reads TGTGCCAGCATCCAGGGGGGGAACACTGAAGCTTTCTTT. It translates to CASIQGGNTEAFF.

The chain is built from TRBV2 and TRBJ2-1, with D perhaps TRBD2 (6 bases). V was trimmed by 3 bases and J by 10 bases, leaving 13 bases between them. Germline lookup yields CDR1 SNHLY and CDR2 FYNNEI. This CDR3 is built from 13 residues. DNA of the CDR3: TGTGCCAGCAGTGAGGAGGGATTCGGGGAGCAGTTCTTC. Its protein product is CASSEEGFGEQFF. Using reference TRBV2 and TRBJ2-1 for the parts outside the CDR3, the full variable domain is EPEVTQTPSHQVTQMGQEVILRCVPISNHLYFYWYRQILGQKVEFLVSFYNNEISEKSEIFDDQFSVERPDGSNFTLKIRSTKLEDSAMYFCASSEEGFGEQFFGPGTRLTVL.

This sequence joins TRBV27 and TRBJ1-2; TRBD1 agrees at 9 bases. J lost 7 bases, V lost 5 bases, and 14 bases had no gene match. The CDR3 totals 16 residues. Per the germline V gene, CDR1 is MNHEY and CDR2 is SMNVEV (reference sequence). This CDR3 reads CASSPGQGLGVRGYTF. The CDR3 bases are TGTGCCAGCAGTCCTGGACAGGGGTTAGGTGTGCGTGGCTACACCTTC.

The chain recombines TRBV11-3 with TRBJ2-1, with D perhaps matching TRBD2 (5 bases). The germline gives CDR1 SGHNT, CDR2 YENEEA. Trimming shortened V by 1 base and J by 6 bases, and 7 bases separated the two germline ends. The CDR3 sequence is 13 residues long. In nucleotides, the CDR3 is TGTGCCAGCAGCTTAGCAGCGGCCAATGAGCAGTTCTTC. It encodes CASSLAAANEQFF.

This chain uses TRBV25-1 with TRBJ1-1, with 11 positions matching TRBD1. V shed 5 bases and J 3 bases; nucleotides not matched to a gene: 11. This CDR3 contains 17 residues. Germline V gene sequence: CDR1 MGHDK, CDR2 SYGVNS. CDR3 DNA sequence: TGTGCCAGCAGTCCCGGGACAGGGGGAACCTTGGACACTGAAGCTTTCTTT. It translates to CASSPGTGGTLDTEAFF.

The V call is TRBV18, the J call TRBJ1-5; D perhaps matches TRBD1 (6 bases). This CDR3 contains 14 residues. Germline values: CDR1 KGHSH, CDR2 LQKENI. Trimming took 3 bases from V and 4 from J, leaving 10 bases between them. This chain's CDR3 is CASSPTGFNQPQHF. CDR3 DNA: TGTGCCAGCTCACCGACAGGTTTTAATCAGCCCCAGCATTTT.

The genes are TRBV7-2 and TRBJ1-6; D remains unclear. From germline, CDR1 is SGHTA and CDR2 FQGNSA. The CDR3 loop spans 15 amino acids. The V end was cut by 1 base, the J end by 6 bases, with 10 bases between. The CDR3 spells CASSLGNGANSPLHF. CDR3 coding DNA: TGTGCCAGCAGCTTAGGAAATGGTGCTAATTCACCCCTCCACTTT.

The chain uses TRBV5-1 and TRBJ2-7, with 9 positions matching TRBD2. This CDR3 contains 14 residues. CDR1 and CDR2 (germline): SGHRS, YFSETQ. V shed 4 bases and J 5 bases; nucleotides not matched to a gene: 7. The CDR3 bases are TGCGCCAGCAGCCGTAGCGGGAGAGAAAACGAGCAGTACTTC. As protein: CASSRSGRENEQYF.

The rearrangement links TRBV5-4 to TRBJ1-2, with D maybe TRBD1 (6 bases). The CDR3 contains 13 residues. Germline CDR1 SGHNT, CDR2 YYREEE (reference sequence). V was pared by 3 bases and J by 7 bases, with 13 bases between. The CDR3 DNA sequence: TGTGCCAGCAGCTCCACAGGGTTCGCTGGCTACACCTTC. This codes for CASSSTGFAGYTF.

Note on this clone: An end of the junction differs from the germline gene, which may be a read error. The chain uses TRBV7-7 and TRBJ2-3; weak D call: TRBD2 (6 bases). CDR1 is SSHAT, CDR2 FNYEAQ, per germline (reference sequence). The CDR3 is 15 amino acids. The DNA for the CDR3 is TGTGCTAGCAGCTTGAGTAGCGGAGGCACAGATACGCAGTATTTT. Protein sequence: CASSLSSGGTDTQYF.

J is TRBJ1-1 and V is TRBV5-1; D is undetermined. This CDR3 comprises 14 residues. Germline assignment: CDR1 SGHRS and CDR2 YFSETQ. V was trimmed by 4 bases and J by 0 bases, leaving 10 bases between them. This chain's CDR3 is CASSRSLMNTEAFF. In DNA, the CDR3 is TGCGCCAGCAGCCGGAGCCTGATGAACACTGAAGCTTTCTTT.

The chain combines TRBV28 with TRBJ2-7, with D possibly being TRBD1 or TRBD2 (5 bases each). CDR3 length: 12 residues. In germline, CDR1 is MDHEN, CDR2 SYDVKM. The V and J ends lost 8 bases and 0 bases respectively, with 8 bases between them. The CDR3 spells CASGTNSYEQYF. For the CDR3, the DNA is TGTGCCAGCGGGACCAACTCCTACGAGCAGTACTTC.

This chain joins TRBV28 and TRBJ1-1; 11 bases align to TRBD1. V was clipped by 7 bases and J by 1 base; unmatched bases: 5. The CDR3 contains 15 residues. The germline gives CDR1 MDHEN, CDR2 SYDVKM. The CDR3 protein is CASNLGQGANTEAFF. The DNA for the CDR3 is TGTGCCAGCAACTTAGGACAGGGGGCGAACACTGAAGCTTTCTTT.

In regard to this clone: Other DNA sequences in the sample encode the same CDR3. The J gene is TRBJ1-2, the V gene TRBV12-3 or TRBV12-4; no reliable D call. V gave up 6 bases and J gave up 4 bases, with 12 bases separating them. The CDR3 loop spans 13 amino acids. The CDR3 DNA sequence: TGTGCCAGCAGCTTCGTCCGACTCTATGGCTACACCTTC. It specifies CASSFVRLYGYTF.

This sequence joins TRBV10-3 and TRBJ2-3; D may be TRBD2 (5 bases). The germline V gene has CDR1 ENHRY and CDR2 SYGVKD. V was clipped by 8 bases and J by 1 base, with 13 bases between them. CDR3 length: 14 amino acids. CDR3 nucleotides: TGTGCCATCGCGGGCGCCTGGGGCACAGATACGCAGTATTTT. It is translated as CAIAGAWGTDTQYF.

The chain is built from TRBV7-2 and TRBJ1-3; possibly TRBD1 for D (6 bases). The CDR3 is made up of 15 amino acids. Trimming cost V 8 bases and J 4 bases, with 18 bases left between them. Per germline, CDR1 SGHTA and CDR2 FQGNSA. CDR3 nucleotide sequence: TGTGCCAGCTCGCTCCCGGGGGCGGGGGGAAACACCATATATTTT. Amino acids: CASSLPGAGGNTIYF.

This rearrangement joins TRBV19 to TRBJ1-1, with TRBD1 as a possible D gene (5 bases). The CDR3 spans 14 residues. Trimming cost V 6 bases and J 4 bases, with 15 bases left between them. The germline CDR1 and CDR2 sequences are LNHDA and SQIVND (reference sequence). This chain's CDR3 is CASRSRGGSTEAFF. CDR3 nucleotide sequence: TGTGCCAGTAGATCCCGGGGGGGATCCACTGAAGCTTTCTTT. The full variable domain, completed using reference TRBV19 and TRBJ1-1, is DGGITQSPKYLFRKEGQNVTLSCEQNLNHDAMYWYRQDPGQGLRLIYYSQIVNDFQKGDIAEGYSVSREKKESFPLTVTSAQKNPTAFYLCASRSRGGSTEAFFGQGTRLTVV.

The J gene is TRBJ1-1, the V gene TRBV19; D is undetermined. CDR3 length: 16 amino acids. Trimming shortened V by 0 bases and J by 0 bases, and 11 bases separated the two germline ends. The germline CDR1 and CDR2 sequences are LNHDA and SQIVND (reference sequence). CDR3 nucleotide sequence: TGTGCCAGTAGTATAGAACTAACGGGCCTGAACACTGAAGCTTTCTTT. Translating it yields CASSIELTGLNTEAFF.